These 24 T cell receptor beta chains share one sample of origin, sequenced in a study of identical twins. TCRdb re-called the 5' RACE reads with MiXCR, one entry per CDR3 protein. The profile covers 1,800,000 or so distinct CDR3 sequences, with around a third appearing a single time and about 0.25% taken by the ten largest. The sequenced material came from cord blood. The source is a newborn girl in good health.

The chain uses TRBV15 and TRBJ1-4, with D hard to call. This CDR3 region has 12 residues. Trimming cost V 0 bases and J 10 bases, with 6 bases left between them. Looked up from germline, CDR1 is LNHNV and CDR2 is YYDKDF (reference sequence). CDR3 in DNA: TGTGCCACCAGCAGAGATCCCGGAAAACTGTTTTTT. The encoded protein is CATSRDPGKLFF. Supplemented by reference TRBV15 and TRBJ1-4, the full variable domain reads DAMVIQNPRYQVTQFGKPVTLSCSQTLNHNVMYWYQQKSSQAPKLLFHYYDKDFNNEADTPDNFQSRRPNTSFCFLDIRSPGLGDTAMYLCATSRDPGKLFFGSGTQLSVL.

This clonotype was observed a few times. The CDR3 DNA is TGCGCCAGCAGCCCCTTAGCGGGAGAGAGGAATACGCAGTATTTT. Translation: CASSPLAGERNTQYF. V is TRBV5-1 and J is TRBJ2-3; 9 positions match TRBD2. After removal of 4 bases from V and 7 bases from J, the junction contained 10 bases not matched to a gene. CDR1 is SGHRS, CDR2 YFSETQ, per germline. The CDR3 covers 15 residues.

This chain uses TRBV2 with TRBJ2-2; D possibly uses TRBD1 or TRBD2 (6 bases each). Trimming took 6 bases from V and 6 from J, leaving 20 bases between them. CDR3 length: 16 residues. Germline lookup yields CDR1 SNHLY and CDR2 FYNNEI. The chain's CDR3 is CASRTGTTTSAGELFF. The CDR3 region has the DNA TGTGCCAGCAGGACCGGGACAACGACTAGTGCCGGGGAGCTGTTTTTT.

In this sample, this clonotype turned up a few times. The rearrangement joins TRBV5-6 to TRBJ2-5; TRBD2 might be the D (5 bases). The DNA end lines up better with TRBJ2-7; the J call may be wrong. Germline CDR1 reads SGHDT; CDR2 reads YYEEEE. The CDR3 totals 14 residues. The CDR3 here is CASSLDPGKYEQYF. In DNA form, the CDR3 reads TGTGCCAGCAGCTTGGATCCGGGAAAATACGAGCAGTACTTC.

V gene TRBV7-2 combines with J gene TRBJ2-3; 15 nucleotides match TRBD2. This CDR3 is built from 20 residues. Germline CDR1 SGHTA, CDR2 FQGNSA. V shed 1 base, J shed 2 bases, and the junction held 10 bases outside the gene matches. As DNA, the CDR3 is TGTGCCAGCAGCTTAGGGCCCGGACTAGCGGGAGGGCCCTTCACAGATACGCAGTATTTT. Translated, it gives CASSLGPGLAGGPFTDTQYF.

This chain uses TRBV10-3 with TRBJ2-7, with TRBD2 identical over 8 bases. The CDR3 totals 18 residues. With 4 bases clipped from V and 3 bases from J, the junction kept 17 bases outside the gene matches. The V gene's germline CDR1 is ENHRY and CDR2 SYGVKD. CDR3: CAISVGVSGSIRNYEQYF. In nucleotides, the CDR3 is TGTGCCATCAGTGTGGGGGTAAGCGGGAGCATTCGAAACTACGAGCAGTACTTC.

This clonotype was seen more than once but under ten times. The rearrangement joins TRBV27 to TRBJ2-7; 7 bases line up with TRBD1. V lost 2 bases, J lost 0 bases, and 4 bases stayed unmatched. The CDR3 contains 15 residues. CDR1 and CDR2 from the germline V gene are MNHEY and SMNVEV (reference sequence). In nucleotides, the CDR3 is TGTGCCAGCAGTTTACGGGACAGCCACTCCTACGAGCAGTACTTC. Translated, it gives CASSLRDSHSYEQYF.

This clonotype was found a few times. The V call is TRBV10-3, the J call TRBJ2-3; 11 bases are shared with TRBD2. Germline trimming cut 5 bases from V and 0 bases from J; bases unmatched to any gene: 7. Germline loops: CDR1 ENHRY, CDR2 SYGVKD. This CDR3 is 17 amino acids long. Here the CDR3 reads CAISMPSGRSSTDTQYF. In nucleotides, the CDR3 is TGTGCCATCAGTATGCCTAGCGGGAGGTCTAGCACAGATACGCAGTATTTT.

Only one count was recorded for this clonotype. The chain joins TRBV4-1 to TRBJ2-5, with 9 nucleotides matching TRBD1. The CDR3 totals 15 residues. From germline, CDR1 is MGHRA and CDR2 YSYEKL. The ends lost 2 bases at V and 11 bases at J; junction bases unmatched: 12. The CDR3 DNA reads TGCGCCAGCAGCCAACGTAGGACAGGGGACAATGAGCAGTACTTC. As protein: CASSQRRTGDNEQYF.

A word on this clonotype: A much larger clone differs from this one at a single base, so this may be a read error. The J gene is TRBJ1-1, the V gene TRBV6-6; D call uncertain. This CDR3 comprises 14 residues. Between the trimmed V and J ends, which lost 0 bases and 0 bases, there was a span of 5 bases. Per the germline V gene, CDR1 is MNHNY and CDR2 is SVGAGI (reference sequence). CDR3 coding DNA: TGTGCCAGCAGTTACTCGGACGTGAACACTGAAGCTTTCTTT. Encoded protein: CASSYSDVNTEAFF.

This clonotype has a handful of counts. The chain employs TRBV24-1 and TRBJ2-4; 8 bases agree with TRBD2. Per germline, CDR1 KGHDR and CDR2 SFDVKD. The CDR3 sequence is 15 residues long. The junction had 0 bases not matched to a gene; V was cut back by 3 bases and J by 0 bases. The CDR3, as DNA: TGTGCCACCAGTGATCTAGCGGGAGCCAAAAACATTCAGTACTTC. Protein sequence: CATSDLAGAKNIQYF.

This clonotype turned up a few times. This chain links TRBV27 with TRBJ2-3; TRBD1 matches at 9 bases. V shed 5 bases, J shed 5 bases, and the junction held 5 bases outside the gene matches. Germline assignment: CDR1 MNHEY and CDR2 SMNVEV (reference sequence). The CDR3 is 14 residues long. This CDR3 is CASSDRGGRDTQYF. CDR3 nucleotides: TGTGCCAGCAGTGACAGGGGGGGGAGAGATACGCAGTATTTT.

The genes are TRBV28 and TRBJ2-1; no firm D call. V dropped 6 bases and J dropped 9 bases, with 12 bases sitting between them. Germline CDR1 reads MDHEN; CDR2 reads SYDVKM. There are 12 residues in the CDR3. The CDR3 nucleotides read TGTGCCAGCAGCCTAACTAAGGGTGAGCAGTTCTTC. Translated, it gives CASSLTKGEQFF.

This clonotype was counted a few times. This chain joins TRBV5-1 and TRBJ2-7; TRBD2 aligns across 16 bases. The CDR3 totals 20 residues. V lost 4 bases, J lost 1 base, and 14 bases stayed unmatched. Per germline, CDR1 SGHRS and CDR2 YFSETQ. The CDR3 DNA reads TGCGCCAGCAGCATTGTCTCTCCCGGGACTAGCGGGGGGGCGTCCTACGAGCAGTACTTC. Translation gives CASSIVSPGTSGGASYEQYF.

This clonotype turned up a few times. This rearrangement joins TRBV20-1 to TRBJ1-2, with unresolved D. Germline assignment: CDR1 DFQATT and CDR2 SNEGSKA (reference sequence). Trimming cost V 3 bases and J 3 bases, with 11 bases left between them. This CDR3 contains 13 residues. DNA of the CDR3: TGCAGTGCTAGTAGTCGGAGGTACTATGGCTACACCTTC. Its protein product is CSASSRRYYGYTF.

The CDR3 protein is CASGLPGLAGTPAPQYF. The CDR3 DNA reads as TGTGCCAGCGGCCTACCGGGACTAGCGGGCACACCAGCTCCGCAGTATTTT. The V gene is TRBV11-3, the J gene TRBJ2-3; 12 nucleotides match TRBD2. Looked up from germline, CDR1 is SGHNT and CDR2 is YENEEA. With 8 bases clipped from V and 10 bases from J, the junction kept 19 bases outside the gene matches. The CDR3 is made up of 17 amino acids.

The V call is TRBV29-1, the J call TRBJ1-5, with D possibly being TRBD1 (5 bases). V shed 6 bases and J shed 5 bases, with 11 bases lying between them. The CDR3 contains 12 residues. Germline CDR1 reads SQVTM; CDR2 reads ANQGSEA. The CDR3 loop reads CSVRDGHQPQHF. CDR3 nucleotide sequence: TGCAGCGTCCGGGACGGTCATCAGCCCCAGCATTTT.

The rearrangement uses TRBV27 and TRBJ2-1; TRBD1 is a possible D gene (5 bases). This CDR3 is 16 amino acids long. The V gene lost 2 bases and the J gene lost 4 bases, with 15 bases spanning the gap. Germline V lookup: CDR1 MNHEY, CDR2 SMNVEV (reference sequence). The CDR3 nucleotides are TGTGCCAGCAGTTTAAGGGGAAGGTTGTTTTACAATGAGCAGTTCTTC. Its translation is CASSLRGRLFYNEQFF.

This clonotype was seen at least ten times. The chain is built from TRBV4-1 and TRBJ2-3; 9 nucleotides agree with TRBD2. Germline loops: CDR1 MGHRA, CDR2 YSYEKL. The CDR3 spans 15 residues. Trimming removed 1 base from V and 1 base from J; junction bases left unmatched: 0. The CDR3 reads CASSQVAGGTDTQYF. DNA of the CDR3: TGCGCCAGCAGCCAAGTAGCGGGAGGCACAGATACGCAGTATTTT.

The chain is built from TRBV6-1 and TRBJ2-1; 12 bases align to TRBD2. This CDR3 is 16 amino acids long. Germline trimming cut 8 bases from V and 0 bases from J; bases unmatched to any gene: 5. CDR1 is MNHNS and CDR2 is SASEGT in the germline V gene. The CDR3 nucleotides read TGTGCCAGCTCCCGACTAGCGGGGGACTCCTACAATGAGCAGTTCTTC. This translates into CASSRLAGDSYNEQFF.

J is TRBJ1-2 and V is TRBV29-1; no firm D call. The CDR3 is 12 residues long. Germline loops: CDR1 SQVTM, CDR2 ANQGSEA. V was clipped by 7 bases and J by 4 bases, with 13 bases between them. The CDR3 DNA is TGCAGCGCCCCCGTTATTGGCTATGGCTACACCTTC. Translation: CSAPVIGYGYTF.

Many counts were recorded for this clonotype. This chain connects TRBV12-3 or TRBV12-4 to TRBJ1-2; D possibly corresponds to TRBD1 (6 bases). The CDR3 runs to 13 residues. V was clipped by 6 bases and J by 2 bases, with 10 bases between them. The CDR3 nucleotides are TGTGCCAGCAGCTTCGGGACAAACTATGGCTACACCTTC. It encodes CASSFGTNYGYTF.

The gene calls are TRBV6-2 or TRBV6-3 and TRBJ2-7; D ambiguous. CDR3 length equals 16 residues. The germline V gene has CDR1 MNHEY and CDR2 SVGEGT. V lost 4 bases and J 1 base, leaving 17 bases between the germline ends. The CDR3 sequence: CASSSRPAPPSYEQYF. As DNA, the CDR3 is TGTGCCAGCAGTTCCCGACCTGCGCCGCCTTCCTACGAGCAGTACTTC.

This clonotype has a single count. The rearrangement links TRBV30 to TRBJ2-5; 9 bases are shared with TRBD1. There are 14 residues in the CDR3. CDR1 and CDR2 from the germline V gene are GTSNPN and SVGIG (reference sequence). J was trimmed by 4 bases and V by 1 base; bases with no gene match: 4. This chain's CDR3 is CAWSGDRVRETQYF. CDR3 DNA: TGTGCCTGGAGTGGGGACAGGGTTAGAGAGACCCAGTACTTC.